The 8 T cell receptor beta chains in this list originate from one sample, sequenced in a study of OX40 agonist ivuxolimab in advanced cancers. Measured with immunoSEQ multiplex PCR; TCRdb has only the in-frame clones, and not every one. The table lists roughly 13,000 clones, more than 75% of them singletons. Sequencing was performed on CD4+ or CD8+ T cells sorted from blood, taken in a trial of the OX40 agonist ivuxolimab. All receptors come from an adult with an advanced solid tumor such as melanoma, head and neck, liver or kidney cancer.

CDR3 amino acids: CASRSRVLGANVLTF. For the CDR3, the DNA is TGTGCCAGCAGATCCAGGGTGCTGGGGGCCAACGTCCTGACTTTC. This chain connects TRBV27 to TRBJ2-6; tentatively, D is TRBD1 (5 bases). Germline V gene sequence: CDR1 MNHEY, CDR2 SMNVEV (reference sequence). The CDR3 contains 15 residues. Trimming pared 6 bases from V and 4 bases from J, leaving 13 bases between.

The chain uses TRBV4-3 and TRBJ2-5; no clear D gene. Trimming stripped 4 bases from V and 2 bases from J, with 11 bases between. The CDR3 loop spans 14 amino acids. Germline values: CDR1 LGHNA, CDR2 YSLEER. CDR3 region: CASSLGLGQETQYF. In DNA, the CDR3 is TGCGCCAGCAGCCTTGGTCTGGGTCAAGAGACCCAGTACTTC.

The chain combines TRBV23-1 with TRBJ2-7; D is possibly TRBD1 (6 bases). TRBV23-1 is assigned to the ORF class and has an uncertain function. This CDR3 contains 15 residues. V lost 8 bases and J 0 bases, leaving 17 bases between the germline ends. This chain's CDR3 is CASAQTGLSSYEQYF. The CDR3 nucleotides are TGCGCCAGCGCCCAGACAGGCCTGAGCTCCTACGAGCAGTACTTC.

The rearrangement uses TRBV11-2 and TRBJ2-7, with D tentatively TRBD2 (5 bases). Germline assignment: CDR1 SGHAT and CDR2 FQNNGV. The CDR3 loop spans 13 amino acids. The germline V and J ends were trimmed by 3 bases and 2 bases, with 8 bases remaining between them. The CDR3 region has the DNA TGTGCCAGCAGCTTGGGGAGAGCCTACGAGCAGTACTTC. Its translation: CASSLGRAYEQYF.

V gene TRBV11-2 combines with J gene TRBJ2-7; 8 bases match TRBD1. V lost 4 bases to trimming and J lost 5 bases; unmatched junction nucleotides: 10. Germline CDR1 is SGHAT and CDR2 is FQNNGV. The CDR3 has 15 residues. The CDR3 DNA reads as TGTGCCAGCAGCTCGACAGGGGCAGACTACGACGAGCAGTACTTC. It is translated as CASSSTGADYDEQYF. The complete variable domain, with remaining parts taken from reference TRBV11-2 and TRBJ2-7, reads EAGVAQSPRYKIIEKRQSVAFWCNPISGHATLYWYQQILGQGPKLLIQFQNNGVVDDSQLPKDRFSAERLKGVDSTLKIQPAKLEDSAVYLCASSSTGADYDEQYFGPGTRLTVT.

The chain joins TRBV4-3 to TRBJ2-7; 8 bases align to TRBD2. The CDR3 totals 16 residues. After removal of 0 bases from V and 2 bases from J, the junction contained 6 bases not matched to a gene. Germline V gene sequence: CDR1 LGHNA, CDR2 YSLEER. CDR3 loop: CASSQDPSGGPYEQYF. The CDR3 bases are TGCGCCAGCAGCCAAGATCCCAGCGGGGGACCCTACGAGCAGTACTTC.

V gene TRBV9 combines with J gene TRBJ2-7; no clear D. This CDR3 has 12 amino acids. The germline V gene encodes CDR1 SGDLS and CDR2 YYNGEE. V lost 6 bases, J lost 7 bases, and 14 bases lay in between. The CDR3 DNA is TGTGCCAGCAACCTACCCGGCGGAGAGCAGTACTTC. Its protein is CASNLPGGEQYF.

This clone was detected once. This chain links TRBV20-1 with TRBJ2-5; D unresolved. The end of the DNA aligns better with TRBJ2-7, so the J call may be wrong. This CDR3 has 11 amino acids. CDR1 and CDR2 from the germline V gene are DFQATT and SNEGSKA (reference sequence). The CDR3 DNA sequence: TGCAGTGCTTACCTCTCATACGAGCAGTACTTC. Its translation: CSAYLSYEQYF.